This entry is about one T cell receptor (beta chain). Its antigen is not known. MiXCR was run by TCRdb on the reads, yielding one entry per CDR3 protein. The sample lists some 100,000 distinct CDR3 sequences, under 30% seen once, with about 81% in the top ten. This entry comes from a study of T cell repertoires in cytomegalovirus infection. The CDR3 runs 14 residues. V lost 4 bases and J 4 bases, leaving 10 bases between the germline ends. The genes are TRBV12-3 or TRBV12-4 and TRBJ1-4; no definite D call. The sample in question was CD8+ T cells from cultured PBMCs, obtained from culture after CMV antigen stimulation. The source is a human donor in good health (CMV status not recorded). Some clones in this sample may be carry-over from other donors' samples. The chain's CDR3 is CASSSTVINEKLFF. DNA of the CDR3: TGTGCCAGCAGTTCCACAGTTATTAATGAAAAACTGTTTTTT.